This TCR beta chain was captured by sequencing in a study of CD8 T cells in Susac syndrome. RNA in amounts of about 0.5 to 1 ug was reverse transcribed with random hexamers. TCRdb re-called the immunoSEQ multiplex PCR reads through MiXCR, storing one row per CDR3 protein. Found here are approximately 180,000 distinct CDR3 sequences, 95% of them singletons; the top ten hold 0.093%. Sequencing used CD4+ T cells from PBMCs. The sequence was collected from a human donor with multiple sclerosis.

For the CDR3, the DNA is TGCACCTCATTACAGGGGGATGGCTACACCTTC. Amino acid sequence: CTSLQGDGYTF. The J gene is TRBJ1-2, the V gene TRBV29-1; 8 bases map to TRBD1. This CDR3 has 11 residues. Germline CDR1 is SQVTM and CDR2 is ANQGSEA.